The 9 T cell receptor beta chains below all came from one sample that was sequenced in a study of OX40 agonist ivuxolimab in advanced cancers. Repertoires were generated with immunoSEQ multiplex PCR, while TCRdb's copy carries only in-frame clones and drops some. The profile shows 100,000 or so clones, approximately 90% of them singletons. The starting material was CD4+ or CD8+ T cells sorted from blood, obtained in a trial of the OX40 agonist ivuxolimab. These receptors were collected from an adult with an advanced solid tumor such as melanoma, head and neck, liver or kidney cancer.

The rearrangement links TRBV6-5 to TRBJ1-1; D gene unclear. The V and J ends lost 3 bases and 1 base respectively, with 9 bases between them. Germline V gives CDR1 MNHEY, CDR2 SVGAGI. The CDR3 totals 14 residues. The DNA for the CDR3 is TGTGCCAGCAGTTATGGTCCGGCGAACACTGAAGCTTTCTTT. Amino acids: CASSYGPANTEAFF.

The chain joins TRBV28 to TRBJ1-2; D is uncertain. Germline V gene lookup returns CDR1 MDHEN and CDR2 SYDVKM. This CDR3 has 15 residues. V lost 5 bases, J lost 1 base, and 14 bases lay in between. CDR3 DNA: TGTGCCAGCAGTCAGACCGCCTTTGGTAACTATGGCTACACCTTC. This translates into CASSQTAFGNYGYTF.

The genes are TRBV7-3 and TRBJ2-1, with TRBD2 matching over 7 bases. J lost 10 bases, V lost 5 bases, and 14 bases had no gene match. This CDR3 comprises 15 residues. Germline CDR1 is SGHTA and CDR2 is FQGTGA. CDR3 DNA sequence: TGTGCCAGCAGCCCGGGACTACCGAGAACAATGGAGCAGTTCTTC. Its translation is CASSPGLPRTMEQFF.

The V and J genes are TRBV21-1 and TRBJ1-2. TRBV21-1 is a pseudogene locus. The CDR3 sequence is 8 residues long. The CDR3 DNA follows: TGTGGGAAATATGGCTACACCTTC. Translation gives CGKYGYTF.

The chain is built from TRBV2 and TRBJ1-2; D is undetermined. The CDR3 runs 16 residues. Germline values: CDR1 SNHLY, CDR2 FYNNEI. V lost 0 bases, J lost 4 bases, and 15 bases lay in between. The CDR3 here is CASSEASVLEGYGYTF. CDR3 DNA sequence: TGTGCCAGCAGTGAAGCGTCTGTCTTAGAAGGCTATGGCTACACCTTC.

The chain couples TRBV18 to TRBJ1-1; 8 bases map to TRBD1. V shed 2 bases and J 4 bases; nucleotides not matched to a gene: 6. The length of the CDR3 is 15 residues. Germline lookup yields CDR1 KGHSH and CDR2 LQKENI. The CDR3 DNA reads TGTGCCAGCTCACCAGATACAGGGGGGGGCACTGAAGCTTTCTTT. It encodes CASSPDTGGGTEAFF.

CDR3 sequence: CASSPEGGTYNSPLHF. DNA for the CDR3: TGCGCCAGCAGCCCGGAGGGGGGTACCTATAATTCACCCCTCCACTTT. The chain uses TRBV5-1 and TRBJ1-6; TRBD1 might be the D (6 bases). Per germline, CDR1 SGHRS and CDR2 YFSETQ. The CDR3 consists of 16 residues. The V end lost 4 bases, the J end lost 2 bases, and 13 bases lay between the germline ends. Full variable domain (outside the CDR3, taken from reference TRBV5-1 and TRBJ1-6): KAGVTQTPRYLIKTRGQQVTLSCSPISGHRSVSWYQQTPGQGLQFLFEYFSETQRNKGNFPGRFSGRQFSNSRSEMNVSTLELGDSALYLCASSPEGGTYNSPLHFGNGTRLTVT.

J is TRBJ1-5 and V is TRBV5-4; D remains ambiguous. The CDR3 length is 15 residues. CDR1 SGHNT and CDR2 YYREEE come from the germline V gene (reference sequence). V lost 1 base to trimming and J lost 0 bases, with 8 bases between them. CDR3 nucleotides: TGTGCCAGCAGCTTGTGGGATAATAGCAATCAGCCCCAGCATTTT. Translated: CASSLWDNSNQPQHF.

The CDR3 is CASSQLDRTYGYTF. The CDR3 region has the DNA TGTGCCAGCAGTCAATTGGACAGGACCTATGGCTACACCTTC. This sequence joins TRBV6-5 and TRBJ1-2; TRBD1 matches at 7 bases. In germline, CDR1 is MNHEY, CDR2 SVGAGI. V lost 5 bases to trimming and J lost 4 bases; unmatched junction nucleotides: 7. The CDR3 loop spans 14 amino acids.